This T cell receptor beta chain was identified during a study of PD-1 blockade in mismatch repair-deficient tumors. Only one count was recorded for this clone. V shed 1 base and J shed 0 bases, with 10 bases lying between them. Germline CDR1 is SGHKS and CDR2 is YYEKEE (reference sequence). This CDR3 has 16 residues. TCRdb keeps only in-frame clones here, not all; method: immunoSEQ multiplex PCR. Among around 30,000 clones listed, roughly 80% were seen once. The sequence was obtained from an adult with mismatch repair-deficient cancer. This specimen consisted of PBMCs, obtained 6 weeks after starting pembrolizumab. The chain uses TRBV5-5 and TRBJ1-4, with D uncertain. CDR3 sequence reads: CASSLLGRATNEKLFF. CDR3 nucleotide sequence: TGTGCCAGCAGCTTGCTGGGCCGTGCAACTAATGAAAAACTGTTTTTT.